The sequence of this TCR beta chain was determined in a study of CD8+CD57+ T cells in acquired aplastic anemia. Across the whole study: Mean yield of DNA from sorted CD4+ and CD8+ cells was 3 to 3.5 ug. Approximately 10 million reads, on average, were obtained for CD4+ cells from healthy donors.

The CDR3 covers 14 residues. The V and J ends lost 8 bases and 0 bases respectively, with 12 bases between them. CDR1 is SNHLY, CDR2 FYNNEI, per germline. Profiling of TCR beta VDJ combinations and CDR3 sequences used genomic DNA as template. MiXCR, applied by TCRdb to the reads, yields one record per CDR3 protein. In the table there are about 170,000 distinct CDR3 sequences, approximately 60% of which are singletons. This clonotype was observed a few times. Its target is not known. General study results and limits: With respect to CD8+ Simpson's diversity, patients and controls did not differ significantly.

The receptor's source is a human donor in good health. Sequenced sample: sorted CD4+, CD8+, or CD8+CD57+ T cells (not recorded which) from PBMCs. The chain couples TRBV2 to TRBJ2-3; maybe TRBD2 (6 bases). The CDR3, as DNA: TGTGCCAGCGGGCGGGACCGGAGCACAGATACGCAGTATTTT. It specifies CASGRDRSTDTQYF.